The 32 T cell receptor beta chains listed next were all sequenced from one sample in a study of blood T cells in healthy people across ages. A second 7 to 11 cycle PCR used barcoded and J-beta primers. TCRdb reprocessed the 5' RACE reads with MiXCR, giving one entry per CDR3 protein. In the table there are 1.6 million or so distinct CDR3 sequences, almost 35% of which are singletons. The sequenced sample consisted of blood. The origin of the receptors is a woman aged 25 to 39 in good health.

V and J are TRBV12-3 or TRBV12-4 and TRBJ1-4; D not resolved. CDR3 size: 14 residues. V gave up 6 bases and J gave up 5 bases, with 13 bases separating them. This CDR3 is CASSRPTPNEKLFF. CDR3 nucleotide sequence: TGTGCCAGCAGCCGACCTACACCGAATGAAAAACTGTTTTTT.

The chain carries TRBV7-6 and TRBJ2-2; TRBD1 aligns across 8 bases. CDR1 and CDR2 from the germline V gene are SGHVS and FNYEAQ. The CDR3 sequence is 15 residues long. Trimming removed 6 bases from V and 1 base from J; junction bases left unmatched: 4. The CDR3 reads CASRPDRGNTGELFF. The CDR3, as DNA: TGTGCCAGCAGGCCAGACAGGGGGAACACCGGGGAGCTGTTTTTT.

A few counts support this clonotype. The V call is TRBV11-2, the J call TRBJ1-2; TRBD1 is a possible D gene (6 bases). The CDR3 extends over 15 amino acids. Germline CDR1 reads SGHAT; CDR2 reads FQNNGV. The V and J ends lost 6 bases and 7 bases respectively, with 21 bases between them. This CDR3 reads CASSRSRGALGGYTF. The CDR3 DNA sequence: TGTGCCAGCAGTCGGTCCCGGGGGGCGCTGGGTGGCTACACCTTC. The whole variable domain, remainder taken from reference TRBV11-2 and TRBJ1-2, is EAGVAQSPRYKIIEKRQSVAFWCNPISGHATLYWYQQILGQGPKLLIQFQNNGVVDDSQLPKDRFSAERLKGVDSTLKIQPAKLEDSAVYLCASSRSRGALGGYTFGSGTRLTVV.

This clonotype was seen repeatedly, ten times or more. The rearrangement links TRBV7-2 to TRBJ2-7; D may correspond to TRBD1 or TRBD2 (5 bases each). The CDR3 spans 17 residues. Trimming removed 1 base from V and 0 bases from J, with 16 bases in between. Germline V gives CDR1 SGHTA, CDR2 FQGNSA. CDR3 in DNA: TGTGCCAGCAGCTTAGGGATCGGGGCTATCAGCTCCTACGAGCAGTACTTC. Residues: CASSLGIGAISSYEQYF.

Concerning this clonotype: A clone one base away is much larger, so this may be a read error. For the CDR3, the DNA is TGTGCCAGCAGCAAAGCCTCAGAAATCTACAATGAGCAGTACTTC. Its protein product is CASSKASEIYNEQYF. V is TRBV7-9 and J is TRBJ2-1; D unresolved. The J call may not be correct, given that the DNA end is closer to TRBJ2-7. This CDR3 contains 15 residues. From germline, CDR1 is SEHNR and CDR2 FQNEAQ (reference sequence).

The chain carries TRBV7-2 and TRBJ2-5; 12 bases align to TRBD2. J gave up 4 bases and V 4 bases, and 7 bases lay outside the gene matches. CDR1 and CDR2 (germline): SGHTA, FQGNSA. CDR3 size: 16 residues. The CDR3, as DNA: TGTGCCAGCAGCTCCGCCGGACTAGCGGGGCGAGAGACCCAGTACTTC. Translation gives CASSSAGLAGRETQYF.

This chain joins TRBV20-1 and TRBJ2-3; D is undetermined. The germline CDR1 and CDR2 sequences are DFQATT and SNEGSKA (reference sequence). V was clipped by 3 bases and J by 0 bases, with 13 bases between them. CDR3 length: 15 residues. This chain's CDR3 is CSASPSATSTDTQYF. In DNA form, the CDR3 reads TGCAGTGCTAGTCCCAGCGCCACTAGCACAGATACGCAGTATTTT.

In its sample, this clonotype was seen many times. This rearrangement joins TRBV3-1 to TRBJ2-1; 7 nucleotides line up with TRBD2. J was trimmed by 6 bases and V by 0 bases; bases with no gene match: 8. Germline CDR1 LGHDT, CDR2 YNNKEL (reference sequence). The CDR3 is 16 residues long. The CDR3 loop is CASSQDMGGPGNEQFF. The DNA of the CDR3 is TGTGCCAGCAGCCAAGATATGGGAGGGCCGGGCAATGAGCAGTTCTTC.

The count of this clonotype is one. The CDR3 does not close with the conserved phenylalanine or tryptophan, likely indicating a read error. The genes are TRBV29-1 and TRBJ1-2; D perhaps matches TRBD1 (6 bases). The CDR3 covers 13 residues. Germline V gene lookup returns CDR1 SQVTM and CDR2 ANQGSEA. CDR3 nucleotides: TGCAACGTACGAGAGGTGGCAGGGGCGGGCTACACCGTC. This gives the protein CNVREVAGAGYTV.

V gene TRBV5-1 combines with J gene TRBJ2-1, with 8 bases fitting TRBD1. The CDR3 loop spans 15 amino acids. Germline trimming cut 2 bases from V and 6 bases from J; bases unmatched to any gene: 7. CDR1 is SGHRS and CDR2 is YFSETQ in the germline V gene. The CDR3 loop is CASSLTGGGGNEQFF. The CDR3 DNA follows: TGCGCCAGCAGCTTAACAGGGGGAGGTGGCAATGAGCAGTTCTTC.

The CDR3 protein is CASSEIEGNYGYTF. DNA of the CDR3: TGTGCCAGCAGTGAAATAGAGGGTAACTATGGCTACACCTTC. V gene TRBV2 combines with J gene TRBJ1-2; D uncertain. The CDR3 runs to 14 residues. V gave up 2 bases and J gave up 1 base, with 8 bases separating them. Germline assignment: CDR1 SNHLY and CDR2 FYNNEI.

This clonotype was detected only a few times. The rearrangement joins TRBV10-3 to TRBJ2-2; maybe TRBD1 (5 bases). The CDR3 extends over 14 amino acids. The V end was cut by 0 bases, the J end by 6 bases, with 8 bases between. CDR1 is ENHRY, CDR2 SYGVKD, per germline. CDR3 amino acids: CAISESTGPGELFF. CDR3 bases: TGTGCCATCAGTGAGTCCACAGGCCCCGGGGAGCTGTTTTTT.

In this sample, this clonotype turned up a few times. The V and J genes are TRBV18 and TRBJ1-2; 8 nucleotides agree with TRBD1. Germline CDR1 and CDR2: KGHSH and LQKENI. CDR3 length: 15 residues. J lost 4 bases, V lost 4 bases, and 8 bases had no gene match. This CDR3 is CASSLGTGPLYGYTF. The CDR3 coding sequence is TGTGCCAGCTCACTCGGGACAGGTCCTCTCTATGGCTACACCTTC.

The chain uses TRBV7-8 and TRBJ2-1, with D uncertain. Per germline, CDR1 SGHVS and CDR2 FQNEAQ. This CDR3 is built from 11 residues. V gave up 5 bases and J gave up 9 bases, with 8 bases separating them. The CDR3 bases are TGTGCCAGCAGCACCCTCGGTGAGCAGTTCTTC. Protein product: CASSTLGEQFF.

The CDR3 protein is CATSWPPQRNTEAFF. CDR3 DNA: TGTGCCACCAGCTGGCCACCACAGCGGAACACTGAAGCTTTCTTT. J is TRBJ1-1 and V is TRBV15; D is uncertain. From germline, CDR1 is LNHNV and CDR2 YYDKDF (reference sequence). The V gene lost 5 bases and the J gene lost 1 base, with 14 bases spanning the gap. This CDR3 contains 15 residues.

In the case of this clonotype: The junction differs from germline at one of its ends, possibly a read error. CDR3 nucleotides: TGTGCCAGCAGACAGACAGGGTCCGACTATAGCTACACCTTC. Protein product: CASRQTGSDYSYTF. This chain joins TRBV12-3 or TRBV12-4 and TRBJ1-2, with TRBD1 matching 7 bases. CDR3 length equals 14 residues.

This clonotype was observed once. J is TRBJ1-5 and V is TRBV6-6, with D possibly matching TRBD1 (5 bases). The CDR3 totals 14 residues. Germline V gene data show CDR1 as MNHNY and CDR2 as SVGAGI (reference sequence). The V gene lost 8 bases and the J gene lost 5 bases, with 16 bases spanning the gap. The CDR3 DNA is TGTGCCAGCGTCAAGGGGAGGACGGATCAGCCCCAGCATTTT. Amino acids: CASVKGRTDQPQHF.

This clonotype showed up just a few times. The chain is built from TRBV3-1 and TRBJ2-7; 8 bases align to TRBD2. The CDR3 is 16 residues long. CDR1 and CDR2 from the germline V gene are LGHDT and YNNKEL (reference sequence). Trimming cost V 1 base and J 1 base; bases outside gene matches: 6. Written as DNA, the CDR3 is TGTGCCAGCAGCCAAGGTTTAGCGGGGATTTCCTACGAGCAGTACTTC. Protein sequence: CASSQGLAGISYEQYF.

This rearrangement joins TRBV20-1 to TRBJ1-2; D is undetermined. CDR3 length: 14 amino acids. Trimming cost V 3 bases and J 7 bases, with 18 bases left between them. Germline CDR1 DFQATT, CDR2 SNEGSKA (reference sequence). The chain's CDR3 is CSASLAARGIGYTF. In nucleotides, the CDR3 is TGCAGTGCTAGTTTGGCCGCCAGAGGAATTGGCTACACCTTC.

This clonotype has at least ten counts. The V gene is TRBV29-1, the J gene TRBJ1-1, with D unclear. The CDR3 is made up of 14 amino acids. Trimming stripped 4 bases from V and 1 base from J, with 13 bases between. Germline CDR1 SQVTM, CDR2 ANQGSEA. DNA of the CDR3: TGCAGCGTTGTAGGTCAGGCCGAGAACACTGAAGCTTTCTTT. Residues: CSVVGQAENTEAFF.

V and J are TRBV20-1 and TRBJ2-1; 9 nucleotides match TRBD2. V lost 0 bases to trimming and J lost 6 bases; unmatched junction nucleotides: 12. CDR3 length: 17 residues. The germline gives CDR1 DFQATT, CDR2 SNEGSKA (reference sequence). The CDR3 nucleotides read TGCAGTGCTAGAGATCGGCGGCGGCTAGCGGGATCCAATGAGCAGTTCTTC. Its translation is CSARDRRRLAGSNEQFF.

V and J are TRBV28 and TRBJ2-6; D is undetermined. The V and J ends lost 1 base and 2 bases respectively, with 6 bases between them. Germline V lookup: CDR1 MDHEN, CDR2 SYDVKM. CDR3 length: 15 amino acids. CDR3 nucleotide sequence: TGTGCCAGCAGTTTATCGGCCCCTGGGGCCAACGTCCTGACTTTC. This sequence encodes CASSLSAPGANVLTF.

The chain joins TRBV21-1 to TRBJ1-5. TRBV21-1 is a pseudogene locus. The CDR3 runs 14 residues. DNA for the CDR3: TGTGCCAGCGCAAGGCGGGGTACAAGTCAGCCCCAGCATTTT. Its protein product is CASARRGTSQPQHF.

The CDR3 protein is CASSQLDRGQAVQFF. Here the CDR3 DNA reads TGTGCCAGCAGCCAGTTAGACAGGGGGCAAGCGGTGCAGTTCTTC. This chain joins TRBV3-1 and TRBJ2-1, with 10 positions matching TRBD1. After removal of 3 bases from V and 12 bases from J, the junction contained 11 bases not matched to a gene. The CDR3 runs to 15 residues. Per germline, CDR1 LGHDT and CDR2 YNNKEL (reference sequence).

This clonotype was recorded at least ten times. The chain recombines TRBV29-1 with TRBJ2-7; D might be TRBD1 or TRBD2, each matching 7 bases. The CDR3 covers 16 residues. V lost 0 bases to trimming and J lost 2 bases, with 17 bases between them. In germline, CDR1 is SQVTM, CDR2 ANQGSEA. CDR3 protein: CSVEDQQGGSPYEQYF. In nucleotides, the CDR3 is TGCAGCGTTGAAGATCAGCAGGGGGGGTCCCCCTACGAGCAGTACTTC.

The chain uses TRBV5-1 and TRBJ2-7; no clear D gene. CDR1 is SGHRS, CDR2 YFSETQ, per germline. Trimming removed 4 bases from V and 2 bases from J, with 13 bases in between. The CDR3 is made up of 14 amino acids. The CDR3 nucleotides are TGCGCCAGCAGCCTCAACACGGATCCCTACGAGCAGTACTTC. Protein sequence: CASSLNTDPYEQYF.

CDR3 sequence: CSASDFAGANVLTF. For the CDR3, the DNA is TGCAGTGCTTCGGACTTCGCTGGGGCCAACGTCCTGACTTTC. This chain joins TRBV20-1 and TRBJ2-6; tentatively, D is TRBD2 (5 bases). V was trimmed by 5 bases and J by 2 bases, leaving 10 bases between them. Germline CDR1 is DFQATT and CDR2 is SNEGSKA (reference sequence). The CDR3 length is 14 residues.

This clonotype appeared a few times. The gene calls are TRBV20-1 and TRBJ2-5; 11 bases map to TRBD2. The germline gives CDR1 DFQATT, CDR2 SNEGSKA (reference sequence). J lost 5 bases, V lost 0 bases, and 2 bases had no gene match. The CDR3 sequence is 14 residues long. Here the CDR3 reads CSARDSSGGETQYF. Written as DNA, the CDR3 is TGCAGTGCTAGAGACTCTAGCGGGGGGGAGACCCAGTACTTC.

This clonotype was seen only a few times. The rearrangement links TRBV20-1 to TRBJ2-5; 11 positions agree with TRBD1. CDR3 length: 15 residues. From germline, CDR1 is DFQATT and CDR2 SNEGSKA (reference sequence). J gave up 1 base and V 4 bases, and 5 bases lay outside the gene matches. In DNA form, the CDR3 reads TGCAGTGCTACTATCGGGACAGGGGGCCAAGAGACCCAGTACTTC. Residues: CSATIGTGGQETQYF.

The chain recombines TRBV6-1 with TRBJ2-6; 9 bases line up with TRBD1. CDR1 and CDR2 (germline): MNHNS, SASEGT. The CDR3 is made up of 16 amino acids. Trimming cost V 4 bases and J 6 bases; bases outside gene matches: 7. The CDR3 region has the DNA TGTGCCAGCAGTGGACAGGGGGAGGCCGAGGCCAACGTCCTGACTTTC. Amino acids: CASSGQGEAEANVLTF.

The chain has TRBV4-1 and TRBJ2-4; D could derive from TRBD1 or TRBD2 (6 bases each). Germline values: CDR1 MGHRA, CDR2 YSYEKL. The CDR3 has 16 residues. V lost 4 bases to trimming and J lost 13 bases, with 26 bases between them. The CDR3 sequence: CASSLKHRVDYNEQYF. The CDR3 DNA sequence: TGCGCCAGCAGCCTAAAGCACAGGGTGGACTACAATGAGCAGTACTTC.

About this clonotype itself: One junction end does not reproduce the germline sequence, and a read error may be involved. CDR3 loop: CSARVPGAWDNGQFF. CDR3 bases: TGCAGTGCTAGAGTGCCCGGGGCGTGGGACAATGGGCAGTTCTTC. The genes are TRBV20-1 and TRBJ2-1; TRBD1 is a possible D gene (6 bases). The germline V gene encodes CDR1 DFQATT and CDR2 SNEGSKA (reference sequence). This CDR3 comprises 15 residues.